The clone carrying this TCR beta chain was detected many times. Its target is unknown. V lost 2 bases and J 4 bases, leaving 9 bases between the germline ends. Germline V gene lookup returns CDR1 SGHTA and CDR2 FQGTGA. This CDR3 contains 14 residues. This sample stems from a study of T-cell memory formation after mild COVID-19. TCRdb analysed the 5' RACE reads with MiXCR anew, one entry per CDR3 protein. The sample has about 82,000 distinct CDR3 sequences; 10% to 15% are singletons. Study results and limitations: The SARS-CoV-2 specificity of second-wave clones reaching peak at day 37 remained unverified.

The V call is TRBV7-3, the J call TRBJ2-1; D is uncertain. Sequencing was performed on PBMCs or a T cell subset sorted from them (not recorded which). The source is an adult woman who had mild COVID-19 (a few samples of this study predate the infection). Cell type and time point are not known. CDR3: CASSLAFGYNEQFF. CDR3 nucleotides: TGTGCCAGCAGCTTAGCGTTCGGATACAATGAGCAGTTCTTC.